The entry that follows covers one T cell receptor beta chain sequence. The data derive from a study of response to subunit inactivated influenza vaccine. TCRdb independently ran MiXCR on the RT-PCR reads; one entry per CDR3 protein. The table lists around 200,000 distinct CDR3 sequences, 14% of them singletons. This CDR3 spans 14 amino acids. V gave up 6 bases and J gave up 4 bases, with 15 bases separating them. Germline CDR1 reads SEHNR; CDR2 reads FQNEAQ (reference sequence). J is TRBJ2-5 and V is TRBV7-9; a weak D match, TRBD2 (6 bases). This TCR came from a man aged 45 to 65 who received an inactivated influenza vaccine. The sequenced sample was CD8+ T cells sorted from PBMCs, obtained 5 days after vaccination. The CDR3 sequence is CASSQSRGRETQYF. The CDR3 nucleotides read TGTGCCAGCAGTCAATCCCGGGGGAGAGAGACCCAGTACTTC.